Below are 15 T cell receptor beta chains sequenced from a single sample in a study of patients and donors after allogeneic stem cell transplantation. A single record per CDR3 protein comes from TCRdb applying MiXCR to the RT-PCR reads. Of around 160,000 distinct CDR3 sequences listed, approximately 30% are singletons. Material: blood, either unsorted or a sorted T cell fraction (not recorded which). These receptors were obtained from a human donor who was either an allogeneic HSCT recipient or a stem cell or donor lymphocyte infusion donor (not recorded which). It is not recorded whose cells these are; they may come from a transplant donor.

The V call is TRBV6-5, the J call TRBJ2-7, with TRBD1 matching over 8 bases. After removal of 5 bases from V and 2 bases from J, the junction contained 5 bases not matched to a gene. Germline CDR1 reads MNHEY; CDR2 reads SVGAGI. This CDR3 has 14 residues. The DNA of the CDR3 is TGTGCCAGCAGTGCGGACAGGGTAACCTACGAGCAGTACTTC. Protein: CASSADRVTYEQYF.

This clonotype was recorded once. The chain employs TRBV7-2 and TRBJ2-5; D possibly corresponds to TRBD2 (6 bases). The V and J ends lost 0 bases and 0 bases respectively, with 14 bases between them. CDR1 is SGHTA, CDR2 FQGNSA, per germline. This CDR3 region has 17 residues. CDR3 loop: CASSLALRGAYQETQYF. CDR3 DNA: TGTGCCAGCAGCTTAGCGTTACGCGGGGCGTACCAAGAGACCCAGTACTTC.

The chain recombines TRBV20-1 with TRBJ2-1, with 8 bases matching TRBD2. This CDR3 contains 14 residues. In germline, CDR1 is DFQATT, CDR2 SNEGSKA (reference sequence). The junction had 1 base not matched to a gene; V was cut back by 0 bases and J by 3 bases. CDR3 coding DNA: TGCAGTGCTAGAGACCTAGCGGGCTACAATGAGCAGTTCTTC. Amino acids: CSARDLAGYNEQFF.

This clonotype showed up just a few times. This chain uses TRBV29-1 with TRBJ1-4; no clear D. The CDR3 contains 11 residues. Looked up from germline, CDR1 is SQVTM and CDR2 is ANQGSEA. V was cut by 7 bases and J by 4 bases, with 7 bases left in between. In nucleotides, the CDR3 is TGCAGCGGAGGCTATAATGAAAAACTGTTTTTT. Translation gives CSGGYNEKLFF.

The V and J genes are TRBV6-6 and TRBJ2-3, with 10 bases that match TRBD2. Germline-derived CDR1 and CDR2 are MNHNY and SVGAGI (reference sequence). The CDR3 contains 16 residues. V trimming: 3 bases; J trimming: 6 bases; junction bases outside the gene matches: 9. The CDR3 loop is CASSYGAGGPGDTQYF. As DNA, the CDR3 is TGTGCCAGCAGTTATGGAGCGGGAGGGCCAGGGGATACGCAGTATTTT.

This clonotype has at least ten counts. The genes are TRBV7-2 and TRBJ1-3; no clear D. The CDR3 sequence is 17 residues long. V was cut by 2 bases and J by 4 bases, with 18 bases left in between. Germline CDR1 and CDR2: SGHTA and FQGNSA. CDR3 residues: CASSLRNDLSGGNTIYF. The CDR3 DNA is TGTGCCAGCAGCTTACGCAACGACTTGTCGGGAGGAAACACCATATATTTT.

In its sample, this clonotype was seen a few times. V and J are TRBV7-2 and TRBJ1-1; no clear D. With 7 bases removed from V and 4 bases from J, the gap between germline ends came to 13 bases. The CDR3 totals 13 residues. Germline assignment: CDR1 SGHTA and CDR2 FQGNSA. CDR3 in amino acids: CASTRREGTEAFF. CDR3 sequence (DNA): TGTGCCAGCACCCGAAGGGAGGGCACTGAAGCTTTCTTT.

The V call is TRBV29-1, the J call TRBJ2-2, with 12 bases that match TRBD1. Germline V gene sequence: CDR1 SQVTM, CDR2 ANQGSEA. The CDR3 is 16 amino acids. With 2 bases clipped from V and 8 bases from J, the junction kept 9 bases outside the gene matches. CDR3 bases: TGCAGCGTTGAAACCCCGGGACAGGGGGCTTCGGGGGAGCTGTTTTTT. It encodes CSVETPGQGASGELFF.

The CDR3 coding sequence is TGTGCCAGCAGCCCAGCGGACAGAGTTAATCAGCCCCAGCATTTT. Residues: CASSPADRVNQPQHF. The chain is built from TRBV4-2 and TRBJ1-5; perhaps TRBD1 as D (6 bases). This CDR3 has 15 amino acids. Looked up from germline, CDR1 is LGHNA and CDR2 is YNFKEQ. With 4 bases removed from V and 4 bases from J, the gap between germline ends came to 14 bases.

This clonotype came up many times. V is TRBV5-1 and J is TRBJ2-2, with D possibly being TRBD2 (6 bases). The CDR3 sequence is 16 residues long. The germline V and J ends were trimmed by 0 bases and 0 bases, with 9 bases remaining between them. CDR1 SGHRS and CDR2 YFSETQ come from the germline V gene. CDR3 region: CASSLGTNANTGELFF. The CDR3 region has the DNA TGCGCCAGCAGCTTGGGGACTAACGCGAACACCGGGGAGCTGTTTTTT.

The chain carries TRBV4-2 and TRBJ2-3; D is unclear. V dropped 1 base and J dropped 1 base, with 12 bases sitting between them. The CDR3 runs 16 residues. Looked up from germline, CDR1 is LGHNA and CDR2 is YNFKEQ. CDR3 sequence (DNA): TGTGCCAGCAGCCAAGGGGCAGGAACCGGCACAGATACGCAGTATTTT. This translates into CASSQGAGTGTDTQYF.

The genes are TRBV10-3 and TRBJ2-3, with D perhaps matching TRBD1 (7 bases). The CDR3 is 15 residues long. CDR1 is ENHRY and CDR2 is SYGVKD in the germline V gene. V was pared by 4 bases and J by 4 bases, with 15 bases between. The CDR3 sequence is CAISGREQGADTQYF. The DNA for the CDR3 is TGTGCCATCAGTGGCCGGGAGCAGGGGGCAGATACGCAGTATTTT.

This rearrangement joins TRBV7-9 to TRBJ2-7; D is possibly TRBD2 (6 bases). This CDR3 is 15 amino acids long. Germline CDR1 and CDR2: SEHNR and FQNEAQ (reference sequence). Trimming cost V 1 base and J 0 bases, with 10 bases left between them. The CDR3 loop is CASSLVVGSSYEQYF. CDR3 in DNA: TGTGCCAGCAGCTTAGTGGTCGGGAGCTCCTACGAGCAGTACTTC.

A single count supports this clonotype. The chain carries TRBV15 and TRBJ2-5, with D unresolved. Germline V gene data show CDR1 as LNHNV and CDR2 as YYDKDF (reference sequence). V was shortened by 1 base and J by 3 bases, with 6 bases between the two germline ends. CDR3 length equals 13 residues. In DNA, the CDR3 is TGTGCCACCAGCAGAGGGGCCGAAGAGACCCAGTACTTC. Translation gives CATSRGAEETQYF. The full variable domain, completed using reference TRBV15 and TRBJ2-5, is DAMVIQNPRYQVTQFGKPVTLSCSQTLNHNVMYWYQQKSSQAPKLLFHYYDKDFNNEADTPDNFQSRRPNTSFCFLDIRSPGLGDTAMYLCATSRGAEETQYFGPGTRLLVL.

This clonotype has more than one count but fewer than ten. Written as DNA, the CDR3 is TGTGCCAGCAGTCCGGGGGCTAGCACAGATACGCAGTATTTT. It is translated as CASSPGASTDTQYF. The chain carries TRBV12-3 or TRBV12-4 and TRBJ2-3; the D gene could be TRBD1 or TRBD2 (6 bases each). This CDR3 contains 14 residues. Between the trimmed V and J ends, which lost 5 bases and 0 bases, there was a span of 9 bases.